The TCR beta chain under discussion was sequenced for a study of cytomegalovirus exposure and HLA in healthy donors listed by TCRdb under 2017. Background for the entire study: An earlier analysis of 587 of the donors reported 276 Gb of sequence data and 117 million unique TCR beta sequences obtained from some 200 million T cells. Roughly 300 gigabases of sequencing data and 70 million to 85 million unique TCR sequences were included in an early release covering roughly 600 HLA-typed donors. Of the roughly 410 genotyped donors, less than 90% were placed in the genetic ancestry cluster associated with self-reported Caucasian donors. The study was designed to test whether signatures of past pathogen exposure could be identified by cataloging public T cell receptors. Using immunosequencing, the study profiled T cell repertoires from 666 subjects and related those repertoires to cytomegalovirus serostatus. In addition to the first cohort of approximately 650 subjects, a separate validation cohort of around 110 different subjects was used. To predict cytomegalovirus infection status, the study brought together high-throughput TCR immunosequencing, statistical association of individual TCRs with disease status, and machine learning. A later analysis re-examined previously published TCR beta repertoires from 500 to 700 donors and added high-resolution HLA genotyping to investigate patterns of TCR occurrence. Rather than drawing on any new phenotypic data, the later analysis identified candidate immune exposures from TCR beta sequences and the way those sequences occurred across donors. To decide whether each TCR beta V gene segment behaved as functional or pseudogenic, an earlier analysis of some 580 of the donors relied on high-throughput TCR beta sequencing. Donor age, sex, ethnicity and CMV serostatus were compiled alongside the repertoire data. A later genetic analysis took genome-wide SNP genotypes for 398 of the 666 donors and used that subset as a discovery cohort. Every repertoire in the discovery cohort had been generated on one and the same sequencing platform. Both class I and class II loci were covered by HLA typing, at four-digit resolution. Typing coverage differed by locus: A, B, C, DRB1 and DQB1 were typed in about 629-640 donors, DQA1 in about 550, DPA1 in roughly 590, and DPB1 in approximately 450. Several DR-DQ haplotypes were treated as single units for association and clustering because of strong linkage in the cohort. Among roughly 400 genotyped donors of the cohort, an average of about 240,000 unique TCR beta nucleotide sequences were sequenced per donor, roughly 18% of them non-productive.

General conclusions and limits of the study: In a later analysis, HLA-associated TCR beta chains showed more clonal expansion and lower generation probabilities than non-associated chains that were equally common. The classifier was reported to diagnose cytomegalovirus status with high specificity and sensitivity in both the original and validation cohorts. The presence/absence analyses assumed that sequencing depth was roughly uniform across donors, and that assumption may not be true. Because HLA typing was missing for some donors at each locus, association tests included only the typed subset. The authors suggested that the approach could potentially be generalized to other disease states and immunological phenotypes. A later analysis associated about 17,000 TCR beta sequences with specific HLA alleles at a false discovery rate of 0.05. In an earlier analysis of fewer than 750 of the donors, most TCR beta V segments were observed in productive rearrangements about 87% or about 30% of the time, broadly matching IMGT annotations. In a later genetic analysis, a missense DCLRE1C variant was associated with V-gene and J-gene trimming of TCR beta chains, and the association was replicated in an independent cohort. A later analysis found that TCR association rates varied across HLA loci, with DRB1 alleles showing the most associated TCRs and HLA-C alleles the fewest. Only TCR beta chains were sequenced in this cohort, and the absence of alpha or paired-chain data limited detectable features. Linkage disequilibrium might explain the correlated functional status among segregating V segments, but an unknown experimental factor could not be excluded. Roughly 15 rarely observed V segments, including chromosome 9 orphons, were excluded from the earlier analysis of approximately 500 of the donors because counts were too low. In a later genetic analysis, fewer N-insertions in productive TCRs were reported among donors in an Asian-associated ancestry cluster than the roughly 700-donor mean. When HLA alleles, especially DR and DQ, strongly co-occurred, TCR associations were difficult to assign to individual alleles. The study listed approximately 160 TCR beta chains as associated with cytomegalovirus. A further reported finding was that TCR beta sequences accurately predicted the HLA-A and HLA-B alleles for most subjects in the first cohort. Three of the identified cytomegalovirus-associated TCR beta chains were confirmed in vitro to be specific for cytomegalovirus antigens. Most TCR sequences were observed very rarely across donors, whereas some public TCRs were present in many individuals. A later analysis reported that several top co-occurrence clusters appeared linked to parvovirus B19, influenza, CMV and Epstein-Barr virus. A cluster of highly shared sequence variants was judged likely to represent a technical artifact of the sequencing pipeline. A later analysis found that most CMV-associated TCR beta chains appeared HLA-restricted, with HLA associations seemingly driven largely by CMV exposure. For the cohort, immune exposure information was limited to CMV serostatus.

The cohort consisted of hundreds of healthy bone marrow donors. Cohort members were all nominally healthy when sampled, although unrecorded immune exposures were likely present. The donor was CMV seronegative and belonged to the group of under 400 seronegative cohort members. A peripheral blood sample was collected from each donor, and TCR beta sequencing was performed on peripheral blood mononuclear cells. Genomic DNA was extracted from the blood cell samples with the Qiagen DNeasy Blood Extraction Kit. Library creation used the immunoSEQ multiplex PCR assay. For the multiplex PCR, a mixture combining 60 forward primers for TCR Vbeta segments and 13 reverse primers for TCR Jbeta segments was used. The CDR3 region of rearranged TCR beta genes was amplified from genomic DNA by a multiplex PCR assay. The amplified TCR beta libraries were sequenced on the Illumina HiSeq System as 87-base-pair reads. As for the authors' bioinformatics: Across the 500 to 750 repertoires, a later analysis counted 80 million or so unique TCR beta chains, approximately 12 million of which were shared by at least two donors. To remove PCR and sequencing errors, raw reads were error-corrected and collapsed into unique sequences using a nearest-neighbor algorithm that merged closely related sequences. To assign V, D and J gene segments, CDR3 sequences were aligned to IMGT reference sequences. For a sequence to be retained, a match of at least six nucleotides was required to both a V gene segment and a J gene segment. A rearrangement was called productive if the CDR3 had no stop codons and remained in frame with V and J, and every other rearrangement was called non-productive. CDR3 was defined by IMGT convention, running from the second conserved V-encoded cysteine to the conserved J-encoded phenylalanine. The earlier analysis of fewer than 700 of the donors excluded sequences that lacked an unambiguous match to a single V gene segment. An earlier analysis of over 450 of the donors classified V segments as functional when productive rearrangements were above 56.7% and as segregating when the standard deviation between donors was above 5%. A statistical classification framework was developed to diagnose cytomegalovirus status using the catalog of TCR beta chain sequences. In a later analysis, TCR nucleotide sequences were compared against IMGT/GENE-DB human TR gene sequences so that V and J genes could be assigned. The TCRdist pipeline was used in a later analysis to assign CDR3 sequences and most-parsimonious VDJ recombination scenarios. In a later analysis, each TCR beta chain was defined by its CDR3 amino acid sequence together with its V-gene family, and reads lacking a unique V-gene family were excluded. As a way to deal with suspected cross-contamination and a sequencing artifact, a later analysis dropped roughly 620 nucleotide sequences that were highly shared and had low generation probability. In a later analysis, a clonal expansion index for each public chain was calculated from normalized within-repertoire ranks of inferred template counts. Generation probabilities in a later analysis came from a VDJ recombination model fitted to out-of-frame rearrangements, and those results were checked against IGoR. In a later analysis, hypergeometric tests were used to score TCR-TCR, TCR-HLA and TCR-CMV co-occurrence, with a repertoire-size bias correction applied to TCR pairs. False discovery rates were estimated in a later analysis by permuting HLA or CMV assignments 20 times. In a later analysis, co-occurring TCRs were grouped using DBSCAN, and TCRdist sequence similarity was added for clustering within HLA-allele-positive subsets. For co-occurrence clustering, repertoires with fewer than 30,000 or more than 120,000 public chains were excluded, along with five or six repertoires with anomalous nucleotide sharing. Held by TCRdb, this immuneACCESS table contains in-frame sequences only and omits some clones. Under half of the omission traces to an unresolved V gene where checked; the cause of the rest is unknown. V and J calls and clone size come straight from that table; D and trimming were deduced from the DNA. Within this sample are some 85,000 clones, with approximately 84% of them counted one time only. The ten largest clones take up 2.1% of the sample.

Turning to this clone: Its target antigen remains unknown. Per-base quality was not reported, and no clone a single base away is much larger than it.

Material for sequencing was PBMCs. This clonotype was obtained from a man between 18 and 35 years old in good health and CMV-seronegative.

The nucleotide sequence is TGTGCCAGCAGCTTAACTAGGGTCTCTGGTGAGCAGTTCTTC. Protein translation: CASSLTRVSGEQFF. The chain uses TRBV7-9 and TRBJ2-1; perhaps TRBD2 is the D gene, with 5 bases matching. V is pared back by 2 bases and J by 9 bases, with 14 bases lying between the germline termini. Looking up the germline V gene (reference sequence) yields CDR1 SEHNR and CDR2 FQNEAQ. From the cysteine up to the phenylalanine, the CDR3 has a length of 14 residues. The kept DNA is CDR3 alone, 42 bases in frame from the first base.